This TCR beta chain was recorded in a study of T cells in Graves' hyperthyroidism and ophthalmopathy. Study details: The initial diagnosis was the point when peripheral blood was collected, ahead of any treatment. Findings of the study overall: Within blood appeared most thyroid clonotypes that had expanded above 0.001. The model made its ophthalmopathy prediction, and onset followed a median roughly six months later. Stable hyperthyroidism was separated from ophthalmopathy by a model based on 13 V-J features.

There were TCR beta CDR3 regions amplified from RNA transcripts. An initial round of RT-PCR targeting the TCR CDR3 relied on the HTBI primer set. TCRdb reprocessed the multiplex PCR reads via MiXCR and lists one record per CDR3 protein. The repertoire holds hundreds of thousands of distinct CDR3 sequences, about 14% seen once, with around 4.5% in the top ten. This clonotype showed up just a few times. Antigen specificity is unknown. V was clipped by 0 bases and J by 4 bases; unmatched bases: 4. The CDR3 is made up of 15 amino acids. Germline CDR1 reads LGHNA; CDR2 reads YSLEER. The sequence came from a woman in her 40s with Graves' ophthalmopathy. This chain connects TRBV4-3 to TRBJ1-2; 8 bases are shared with TRBD1. The sequencing input was blood. The CDR3, as DNA: TGCGCCAGCAGCCAAGATTGGGGGACAGGCTATGGCTACACCTTC. Translated: CASSQDWGTGYGYTF.